The sequence of this TCR beta chain was determined in a study of patients and donors after allogeneic stem cell transplantation. The sample holds many counts of this clonotype. Via MiXCR, TCRdb re-called the RT-PCR reads, giving one row per CDR3 protein. The sample yields approximately 430,000 distinct CDR3 sequences, around 15% seen once. The receptor comes from a human donor who was either an allogeneic HSCT recipient or a stem cell or donor lymphocyte infusion donor (not recorded which). It is not recorded whose cells these are; they may come from a transplant donor. The material sequenced was blood, either unsorted or a sorted T cell fraction (not recorded which).

The CDR3 loop is CASSLYASGTYEQYF. The CDR3 coding sequence is TGTGCCAGCAGCTTATACGCTAGCGGAACTTACGAGCAGTACTTC. This chain connects TRBV7-3 to TRBJ2-7; 7 nucleotides line up with TRBD2. With 2 bases clipped from V and 4 bases from J, the junction kept 8 bases outside the gene matches. Germline V gives CDR1 SGHTA, CDR2 FQGTGA. The CDR3 has 15 residues.